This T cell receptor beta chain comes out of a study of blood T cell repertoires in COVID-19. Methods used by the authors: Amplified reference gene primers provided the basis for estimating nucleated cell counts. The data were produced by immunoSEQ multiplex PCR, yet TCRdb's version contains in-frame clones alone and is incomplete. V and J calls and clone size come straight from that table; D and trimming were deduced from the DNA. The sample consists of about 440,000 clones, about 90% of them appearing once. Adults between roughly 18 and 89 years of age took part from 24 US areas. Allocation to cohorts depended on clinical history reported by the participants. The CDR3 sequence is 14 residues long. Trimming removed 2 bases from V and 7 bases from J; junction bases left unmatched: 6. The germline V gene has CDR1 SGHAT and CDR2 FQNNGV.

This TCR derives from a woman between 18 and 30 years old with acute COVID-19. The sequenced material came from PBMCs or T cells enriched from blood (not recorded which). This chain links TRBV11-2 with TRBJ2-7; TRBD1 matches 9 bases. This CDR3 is CASSLPGQGVEQYF. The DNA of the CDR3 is TGTGCCAGCAGCTTACCGGGACAGGGTGTGGAGCAGTACTTC.